This entry describes one TCR beta chain. Its specificity is not known. PCR employed 60 Vbeta and 13 Jbeta primers. Clones were sequenced by immunoSEQ multiplex PCR, and TCRdb holds only the in-frame ones, with some missing. The data contain more than 85,000 clones, 63% of them seen just once; the ten biggest clones take up around 5%. These data are taken from a study of cytomegalovirus exposure and HLA in healthy donors. J lost 8 bases, V lost 3 bases, and 2 bases had no gene match. The germline CDR1 and CDR2 sequences are MGHRA and YSYEKL. The CDR3 extends over 13 amino acids. Study-wide results and caveats: Both high specificity and high sensitivity reportedly marked the classifier's diagnosis of cytomegalovirus status.

The J gene is TRBJ2-1, the V gene TRBV4-1; TRBD1 aligns across 9 bases. This TCR was recovered from a human donor in good health. Sequencing was carried out using PBMCs. CDR3: CASSHGQGYEQFF. CDR3 DNA: TGCGCCAGCAGCCACGGACAGGGGTATGAGCAGTTCTTC.